This note documents a single T cell receptor beta chain sequence. The antigen is undetermined. Using a J-beta primer mix together with a sample-barcoded 5' primer, a second PCR was run for roughly 6 to 11 cycles. Carrying 12 random nucleotides, a template-switch adaptor labeled each individual cDNA molecule. Each CDR3 protein gets one entry after TCRdb re-called the 5' RACE reads with MiXCR. The table lists some 1.5 million distinct CDR3 sequences, 42% of them singletons. V was pared by 1 base and J by 1 base, with 4 bases between. This CDR3 spans 13 amino acids. The germline V gene encodes CDR1 LNHDA and CDR2 SQIVND (reference sequence). The sample comes from a study of blood T cells in healthy people across ages. Overall study findings and caveats: Naive T cell percentage showed a strong correlation with the diversity of TCR beta. CMV infection status of these donors was not known.

The genes are TRBV19 and TRBJ1-1; D ambiguous. This TCR was sampled from a woman aged 18-30 years in good health. The specimen was blood. Here the CDR3 DNA reads TGTGCCAGTAGTATAGCGACGAACACTGAAGCTTTCTTT. Residues: CASSIATNTEAFF.